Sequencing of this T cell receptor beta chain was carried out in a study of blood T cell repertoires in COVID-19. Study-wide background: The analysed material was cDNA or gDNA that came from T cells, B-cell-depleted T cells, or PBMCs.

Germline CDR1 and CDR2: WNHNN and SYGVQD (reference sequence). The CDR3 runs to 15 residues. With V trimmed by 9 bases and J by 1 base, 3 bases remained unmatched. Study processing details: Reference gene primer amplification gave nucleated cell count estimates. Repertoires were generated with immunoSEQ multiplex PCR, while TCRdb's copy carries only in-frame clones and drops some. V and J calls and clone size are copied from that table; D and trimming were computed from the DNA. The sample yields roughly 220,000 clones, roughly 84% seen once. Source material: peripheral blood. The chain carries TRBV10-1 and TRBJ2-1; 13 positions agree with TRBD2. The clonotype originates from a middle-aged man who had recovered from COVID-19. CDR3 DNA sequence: TGCGCCAGTCGGACTAGCGGGAGTTCCTACAATGAGCAGTTCTTC. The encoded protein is CASRTSGSSYNEQFF.